Each of the 14 T cell receptor beta chains below was sequenced from the same sample in a study of cytomegalovirus exposure and HLA in healthy donors (dated 2017 in TCRdb). Receptor amplification or capture employed the immunoSEQ multiplex PCR assay. TCRdb stores this immuneACCESS table with in-frame sequences only. Part of the clones is absent; in the studies checked, under half of the shortfall reflects unresolved V genes, and no reason is known for the rest. The sample has roughly 75,000 clones on record, about 94% of them singletons. Of the sample, 1.4% falls within the top ten clones. The specimen sequenced was PBMCs. Receptors originate from a man aged 18 to 35 in good health and CMV-seropositive.

The chain joins TRBV9 to TRBJ2-3; 7 nucleotides match TRBD2. This CDR3 has 14 residues. Trimming removed 7 bases from V and 2 bases from J; junction bases left unmatched: 7. Germline lookup yields CDR1 SGDLS and CDR2 YYNGEE. Here the CDR3 DNA reads TGTGCCAGCGGGCCCGGGGGGTCCACAGATACGCAGTATTTT. Its protein is CASGPGGSTDTQYF.

This chain connects TRBV14 to TRBJ1-2; D is undetermined. The CDR3 is made up of 15 amino acids. CDR1 is SGHDN and CDR2 is FVKESK in the germline V gene. V was clipped by 1 base and J by 4 bases, with 13 bases between them. DNA for the CDR3: TGTGCCAGCAGCCAAGCTCATCAGTCAATCTATGGCTACACCTTC. Residues: CASSQAHQSIYGYTF.

Only a few counts were recorded for this clone. The chain carries TRBV19 and TRBJ2-3; the match to TRBD1 covers 8 bases. V lost 5 bases, J lost 3 bases, and 1 base stayed unmatched. CDR1 is LNHDA and CDR2 is SQIVND in the germline V gene (reference sequence). This CDR3 contains 13 residues. CDR3 coding DNA: TGTGCCAGTAGTGGACAGGGTACAGATACGCAGTATTTT. This gives the protein CASSGQGTDTQYF. Filled out from reference TRBV19 and TRBJ2-3, the complete variable domain reads DGGITQSPKYLFRKEGQNVTLSCEQNLNHDAMYWYRQDPGQGLRLIYYSQIVNDFQKGDIAEGYSVSREKKESFPLTVTSAQKNPTAFYLCASSGQGTDTQYFGPGTRLTVL.

The V call is TRBV18, the J call TRBJ2-2; tentative D call: TRBD1 (7 bases). CDR1 and CDR2 (germline): KGHSH, LQKENI. CDR3 length: 16 amino acids. Between the trimmed V and J ends, which lost 3 bases and 6 bases, there was a span of 17 bases. The DNA of the CDR3 is TGTGCCAGCTCACCGTCCTCCAGGGGGGTATCCGGGGAGCTGTTTTTT. Protein sequence: CASSPSSRGVSGELFF.

The V call is TRBV6-5, the J call TRBJ1-5; 7 bases are shared with TRBD1. The CDR3 runs 14 residues. The V gene end was trimmed by 6 bases and the J gene end by 7 bases; junction bases not matched to a gene: 9. Germline V gene sequence: CDR1 MNHEY, CDR2 SVGAGI. The CDR3 reads CASSHDRAGQPQHF. The CDR3 DNA sequence: TGTGCCAGCAGCCACGACAGGGCTGGCCAGCCCCAGCATTTT.

The genes are TRBV7-9 and TRBJ1-3, with D perhaps matching TRBD1 (5 bases). Deletions cut 2 bases from V and 9 bases from J, with 8 bases between. This CDR3 region has 12 residues. CDR1 and CDR2 from the germline V gene are SEHNR and FQNEAQ (reference sequence). CDR3 bases: TGTGCCAGCAGCTTAAGTCAGGGCACCATATATTTT. Its translation: CASSLSQGTIYF.

The chain uses TRBV7-6 and TRBJ1-3; D uncertain. Trimming removed 0 bases from V and 4 bases from J, with 4 bases in between. Germline CDR1 is SGHVS and CDR2 is FNYEAQ. The CDR3 is 13 amino acids. CDR3 loop: CASSLAGGNTIYF. CDR3 DNA sequence: TGTGCCAGCAGCTTAGCCGGGGGAAACACCATATATTTT.

The chain joins TRBV6-5 to TRBJ2-1; 11 nucleotides match TRBD2. Germline values: CDR1 MNHEY, CDR2 SVGAGI. The CDR3 length is 14 residues. V was clipped by 8 bases and J by 8 bases; unmatched bases: 8. CDR3 DNA: TGTGCCAGCTGCGCTAGCGGGGGGCGGGATGAGCAGTTCTTC. Protein product: CASCASGGRDEQFF.

The CDR3 sequence is CASSQVSDAASGYTF. In DNA form, the CDR3 reads TGCGCCAGCAGCCAAGTTTCGGATGCGGCCTCCGGCTACACCTTC. The chain has TRBV4-1 and TRBJ1-2; D is unclear. Germline V gives CDR1 MGHRA, CDR2 YSYEKL. The CDR3 consists of 15 residues. Deletions cut 1 base from V and 8 bases from J, with 17 bases between.

The V and J genes are TRBV28 and TRBJ1-4, with 9 bases fitting TRBD1. V lost 8 bases, J lost 9 bases, and 10 bases stayed unmatched. Germline CDR1 and CDR2: MDHEN and SYDVKM. The CDR3 covers 14 residues. The CDR3 DNA sequence: TGTGCCAGCGGACCGGGACAGGGTTTGCAAAAACTGTTTTTT. It codes for CASGPGQGLQKLFF.

The chain combines TRBV2 with TRBJ2-2; 15 nucleotides align to TRBD2. The germline V gene encodes CDR1 SNHLY and CDR2 FYNNEI. With V trimmed by 7 bases and J by 8 bases, 5 bases remained unmatched. The CDR3 extends over 15 amino acids. CDR3 in DNA: TGTGCCAGCACCGGACTAGCGGGAGGGCTGGGGGAGCTGTTTTTT. Its protein is CASTGLAGGLGELFF. The full variable domain, rest sourced from reference TRBV2 and TRBJ2-2, is EPEVTQTPSHQVTQMGQEVILRCVPISNHLYFYWYRQILGQKVEFLVSFYNNEISEKSEIFDDQFSVERPDGSNFTLKIRSTKLEDSAMYFCASTGLAGGLGELFFGEGSRLTVL.

J is TRBJ2-1 and V is TRBV11-2; TRBD2 matches at 14 bases. The trim removed 11 bases at V and 9 bases at J, leaving 12 bases unmatched. This CDR3 comprises 15 residues. The V gene's germline CDR1 is SGHAT and CDR2 FQNNGV. The CDR3: CAGSRTSGRLGEQFF. The DNA for the CDR3 is TGTGCCGGATCTAGGACTAGCGGGAGGCTAGGTGAGCAGTTCTTC.

Remarks on this clone: Within the sample, other DNA sequences also encode this same CDR3. The CDR3 region is CASSLRGQGGSGANVLTF. Written as DNA, the CDR3 is TGCGCCAGCAGCTTGAGGGGGCAGGGGGGCTCTGGGGCCAACGTCCTGACTTTC. The chain links TRBV5-1 to TRBJ2-6; tentatively, D is TRBD1 (7 bases). V lost 1 base and J lost 0, with 14 bases in between. Germline V gene data show CDR1 as SGHRS and CDR2 as YFSETQ. This CDR3 contains 18 residues.

The genes are TRBV6-1 and TRBJ2-7, with D uncertain. This CDR3 contains 13 residues. The germline V and J ends were trimmed by 6 bases and 7 bases, with 16 bases remaining between them. CDR1 MNHNS and CDR2 SASEGT come from the germline V gene. DNA of the CDR3: TGTGCCAGCAGCGCCTCTAATCCCCTGGAGCAGTACTTC. Its protein is CASSASNPLEQYF.